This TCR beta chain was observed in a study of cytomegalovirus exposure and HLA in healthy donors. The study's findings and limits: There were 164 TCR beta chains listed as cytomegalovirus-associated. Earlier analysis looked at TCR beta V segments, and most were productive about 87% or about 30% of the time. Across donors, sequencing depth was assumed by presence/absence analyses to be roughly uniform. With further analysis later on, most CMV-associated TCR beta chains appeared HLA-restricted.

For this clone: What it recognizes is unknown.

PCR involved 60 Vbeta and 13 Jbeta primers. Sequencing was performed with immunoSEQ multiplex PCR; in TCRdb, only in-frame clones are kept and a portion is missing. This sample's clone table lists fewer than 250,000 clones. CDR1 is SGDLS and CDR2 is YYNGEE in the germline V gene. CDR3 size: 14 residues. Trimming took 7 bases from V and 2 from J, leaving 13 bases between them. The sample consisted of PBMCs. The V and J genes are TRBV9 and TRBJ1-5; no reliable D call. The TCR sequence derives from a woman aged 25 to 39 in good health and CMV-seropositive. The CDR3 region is CASSQRGGNQPQHF. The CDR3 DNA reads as TGTGCCAGCTCCCAACGGGGTGGCAATCAGCCCCAGCATTTT. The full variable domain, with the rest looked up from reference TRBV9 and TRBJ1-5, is DSGVTQTPKHLITATGQRVTLRCSPRSGDLSVYWYQQSLDQGLQFLIQYYNGEERAKGNILERFSAQQFPDLHSELNLSSLELGDSALYFCASSQRGGNQPQHFGDGTRLSIL.